This passage covers 27 T cell receptor beta chains from one sample sequenced in a study of shared clonotypes between healthy human individuals. Sequencing used immunoSEQ multiplex PCR; TCRdb keeps in-frame clones, though not all of them. The repertoire holds 2 million to 2.5 million clones, with 85% to 95% as singletons. The sequenced sample consisted of naive CD4+ T cells from PBMCs. Subset reported: CD45RA+ positively selected. The receptors here all came from a man aged 18-30 years in good health. Some clones in this sample may be carry-over from other donors' samples.

This chain joins TRBV5-1 and TRBJ2-3; 7 bases are shared with TRBD2. Germline-derived CDR1 and CDR2 are SGHRS and YFSETQ. The junction had 5 bases not matched to a gene; V was cut back by 2 bases and J by 2 bases. The CDR3 covers 15 residues. The CDR3 sequence is CASSFGAGLTDTQYF. The CDR3 DNA reads TGCGCCAGCAGCTTCGGAGCGGGACTCACAGATACGCAGTATTTT.

The chain is built from TRBV5-6 and TRBJ1-2; the D is unclear. The CDR3 loop spans 12 amino acids. CDR1 and CDR2 (germline): SGHDT, YYEEEE. Trimming took off 0 bases at V and 8 bases at J, with 8 bases between the two ends. Written as DNA, the CDR3 is TGTGCCAGCAGCTTGGCCAGAACCGGCTACACCTTC. Translating gives CASSLARTGYTF.

V is TRBV4-1 and J is TRBJ1-1; 7 bases are shared with TRBD1. This CDR3 comprises 15 residues. The germline gives CDR1 MGHRA, CDR2 YSYEKL. The junction had 7 bases not matched to a gene; V was cut back by 4 bases and J by 2 bases. CDR3 nucleotides: TGCGCCAGCAGCCGGCCCGGGACAGCCAACACTGAAGCTTTCTTT. Its translation is CASSRPGTANTEAFF.

J is TRBJ2-1 and V is TRBV4-1; D unclear. The CDR3 has 17 amino acids. Germline V lookup: CDR1 MGHRA, CDR2 YSYEKL. V was cut by 2 bases and J by 5 bases, with 19 bases left in between. The CDR3 DNA follows: TGCGCCAGCAGCCAATCAGTGCGTGGGATCCCCCACAATGAGCAGTTCTTC. It specifies CASSQSVRGIPHNEQFF.

The J gene is TRBJ2-4, the V gene TRBV6-5; D is ambiguous. Per the germline V gene, CDR1 is MNHEY and CDR2 is SVGAGI. The CDR3 runs to 13 residues. V shed 5 bases and J shed 9 bases, with 14 bases lying between them. The CDR3 is CASSTGQVGIQYF. CDR3 bases: TGTGCCAGCAGTACCGGGCAGGTCGGCATTCAGTACTTC.

The CDR3 loop reads CASSLEVTVVTEAFF. The CDR3 nucleotides are TGTGCCAGCAGCTTAGAGGTGACGGTGGTGACTGAAGCTTTCTTT. The chain combines TRBV11-2 with TRBJ1-1; no definite D call. The CDR3 loop spans 15 amino acids. V shed 0 bases and J shed 5 bases, with 13 bases lying between them. The germline CDR1 and CDR2 sequences are SGHAT and FQNNGV.

V usage is TRBV18 and J usage is TRBJ1-1; 7 nucleotides line up with TRBD1. Per germline, CDR1 KGHSH and CDR2 LQKENI. This CDR3 has 16 amino acids. V was clipped by 1 base and J by 1 base; unmatched bases: 6. The CDR3 DNA reads as TGTGCCAGCTCACCACTTCAGGGGGTCCCGAACACTGAAGCTTTCTTT. Protein sequence: CASSPLQGVPNTEAFF.

The chain is built from TRBV28 and TRBJ1-4; D perhaps matches TRBD1 (5 bases). V shed 0 bases and J shed 7 bases, with 12 bases lying between them. Germline V CDR1 and CDR2: MDHEN, SYDVKM. CDR3 length: 15 residues. The DNA of the CDR3 is TGTGCCAGCAGTTTATGGGGCGGGGGGAGTGAAAAACTGTTTTTT. Translated: CASSLWGGGSEKLFF.

This clone was detected a few times. The rearrangement joins TRBV9 to TRBJ1-2, with 7 bases lining up with TRBD1. Trimming removed 4 bases from V and 5 bases from J; junction bases left unmatched: 8. The CDR3 has 14 residues. The germline CDR1 and CDR2 sequences are SGDLS and YYNGEE. Here the CDR3 reads CASSPRQGGYGYTF. The CDR3, as DNA: TGTGCCAGCAGCCCCCGACAGGGTGGGTATGGCTACACCTTC.

J is TRBJ2-1 and V is TRBV11-3; the match to TRBD1 covers 11 bases. There are 15 residues in the CDR3. Germline CDR1 SGHNT, CDR2 YENEEA. After removal of 5 bases from V and 10 bases from J, the junction contained 10 bases not matched to a gene. CDR3 sequence: CASSRNRDRGNEQFF. CDR3 nucleotides: TGTGCCAGCAGCCGGAACCGGGACAGGGGGAACGAGCAGTTCTTC.

This chain's CDR3 is CASSNGGVLRRRGPTDTQYF. Written as DNA, the CDR3 is TGTGCCAGCAGCAATGGAGGGGTATTGAGGAGGCGGGGGCCCACAGATACGCAGTATTTT. This rearrangement joins TRBV21-1 to TRBJ2-3; the table's TRBD2 call for D was not verified on the DNA. TRBV21-1 is assigned pseudogene status. There are 20 residues in the CDR3.

The rearrangement links TRBV5-1 to TRBJ2-1; a possible D gene is TRBD1 (7 bases). CDR1 is SGHRS and CDR2 is YFSETQ in the germline V gene. Deletions cut 1 base from V and 9 bases from J, with 14 bases between. The CDR3 loop spans 14 amino acids. The CDR3 region is CASSLTAGGIEQFF. The CDR3 DNA reads as TGCGCCAGCAGCTTGACGGCAGGGGGGATTGAGCAGTTCTTC.

The V call is TRBV7-9, the J call TRBJ2-7; 7 bases match TRBD2. From germline, CDR1 is SEHNR and CDR2 FQNEAQ (reference sequence). The CDR3 spans 15 residues. The ends lost 5 bases at V and 7 bases at J; junction bases unmatched: 14. CDR3 coding DNA: TGTGCCAGCAGCCCAGACTGGGCGGGAGAGGTGGAGCAGTACTTC. Its protein product is CASSPDWAGEVEQYF. The variable domain in full, with the rest retrieved from reference TRBV7-9 and TRBJ2-7, is DTGVSQNPRHKITKRGQNVTFRCDPISEHNRLYWYRQTLGQGPEFLTYFQNEAQLEKSRLLSDRFSAERPKGSFSTLEIQRTEQGDSAMYLCASSPDWAGEVEQYFGPGTRLTVT.

This rearrangement joins TRBV5-1 to TRBJ2-7; perhaps TRBD1 as D (6 bases). Looked up from germline, CDR1 is SGHRS and CDR2 is YFSETQ. With 4 bases removed from V and 0 bases from J, the gap between germline ends came to 11 bases. The CDR3 runs to 14 residues. Here the CDR3 DNA reads TGCGCCAGCAGCCTGCAGGGGAACTCCTACGAGCAGTACTTC. Translating it yields CASSLQGNSYEQYF.

The chain has TRBV6-1 and TRBJ1-2; D is unclear. This CDR3 contains 14 residues. Germline assignment: CDR1 MNHNS and CDR2 SASEGT. With 8 bases removed from V and 0 bases from J, the gap between germline ends came to 13 bases. The CDR3 spells CASSSDGANYGYTF. In DNA, the CDR3 is TGTGCCAGCTCATCGGACGGAGCTAACTATGGCTACACCTTC.

The rearrangement links TRBV29-1 to TRBJ2-7; 10 bases line up with TRBD2. The germline gives CDR1 SQVTM, CDR2 ANQGSEA. Unmatched junction bases numbered 17, after V lost 6 bases and J lost 0 bases. The length of the CDR3 is 18 residues. CDR3 nucleotides: TGCAGCGTCTCAAGTTGGCTAGCGGGGGCCGCGAGCTCCTACGAGCAGTACTTC. It is translated as CSVSSWLAGAASSYEQYF.

The rearrangement links TRBV7-2 to TRBJ2-5; D remains ambiguous. Per the germline V gene, CDR1 is SGHTA and CDR2 is FQGNSA. The length of the CDR3 is 14 residues. V lost 5 bases, J lost 1 base, and 11 bases lay in between. CDR3 sequence (DNA): TGTGCCAGCAGCCGCCCGACGCGCCAAGAGACCCAGTACTTC. This encodes CASSRPTRQETQYF.

The rearrangement links TRBV6-6 to TRBJ2-5; D ambiguous. V shed 5 bases and J shed 1 base, with 14 bases lying between them. This CDR3 is built from 15 residues. The germline CDR1 and CDR2 sequences are MNHNY and SVGAGI (reference sequence). The CDR3 DNA reads TGTGCCAGCAGTCCATCCCGCCCCCTCCAAGAGACCCAGTACTTC. Translation: CASSPSRPLQETQYF.

The J gene is TRBJ2-5, the V gene TRBV11-2, with a possible D match to TRBD2 (6 bases). V was trimmed by 1 base and J by 2 bases, leaving 23 bases between them. The CDR3 runs 19 residues. Looked up from germline, CDR1 is SGHAT and CDR2 is FQNNGV. The CDR3 loop is CASSLVGGVANITQETQYF. CDR3 in DNA: TGTGCCAGCAGCTTAGTGGGGGGAGTAGCGAACATTACTCAAGAGACCCAGTACTTC. The variable domain in full, completed from reference TRBV11-2 and TRBJ2-5, reads EAGVAQSPRYKIIEKRQSVAFWCNPISGHATLYWYQQILGQGPKLLIQFQNNGVVDDSQLPKDRFSAERLKGVDSTLKIQPAKLEDSAVYLCASSLVGGVANITQETQYFGPGTRLLVL.

The rearrangement uses TRBV5-1 and TRBJ2-2; TRBD2 matches 10 bases. Germline CDR1 is SGHRS and CDR2 is YFSETQ. The CDR3 has 17 amino acids. Germline trimming cut 0 bases from V and 6 bases from J; bases unmatched to any gene: 8. The DNA of the CDR3 is TGCGCCAGCAGCTTGGACCCGAGCGGGAGGGTCCCCGGGGAGCTGTTTTTT. It encodes CASSLDPSGRVPGELFF.

The chain couples TRBV5-4 to TRBJ1-1, with no clear D. This CDR3 has 13 amino acids. Per germline, CDR1 SGHNT and CDR2 YYREEE (reference sequence). The ends were cut back, 7 bases at V and 0 bases at J, with 10 bases in the middle. The CDR3 nucleotides are TGTGCCAGCCTCGGACCTATGAACACTGAAGCTTTCTTT. Protein product: CASLGPMNTEAFF.

V is TRBV12-5 and J is TRBJ2-2; 7 bases are a match to TRBD2. This CDR3 region has 15 residues. Germline CDR1 is LGHNT and CDR2 is FRNRAP. V gave up 2 bases and J gave up 5 bases; unmatched junction bases: 5. In nucleotides, the CDR3 is TGTGCTAGTGGTTTGACCCGGGGAGGGACCGGGGAGCTGTTTTTT. Its protein product is CASGLTRGGTGELFF.

The V and J genes are TRBV29-1 and TRBJ1-2; weak D call: TRBD1 (5 bases). The V end lost 4 bases, the J end lost 4 bases, and 10 bases lay between the germline ends. The CDR3 has 12 residues. Germline V lookup: CDR1 SQVTM, CDR2 ANQGSEA. CDR3 nucleotides: TGCAGCGTTGGGGGGTTTAGCTATGGCTACACCTTC. Encoded protein: CSVGGFSYGYTF.

Points on this clone: Other DNA sequences of this sample code for an identical CDR3. The CDR3 DNA is TGTGCCAGCAGTGGGGCCGGGGAGACCCAGTACTTC. Translating gives CASSGAGETQYF. The chain couples TRBV6-6 to TRBJ2-5; D possibly corresponds to TRBD1 (5 bases). This CDR3 has 12 residues. Germline V CDR1 and CDR2: MNHNY, SVGAGI (reference sequence). V dropped 5 bases and J dropped 5 bases, with 9 bases sitting between them.

The chain is built from TRBV4-1 and TRBJ1-5, with TRBD1 as a possible D gene (5 bases). CDR3 length: 15 residues. Trimming removed 4 bases at V and 6 bases at J, with 16 bases between. From germline, CDR1 is MGHRA and CDR2 YSYEKL. CDR3 nucleotides: TGCGCCAGCAGCCTCAATCAGGGTCCCGGTCAGCCCCAGCATTTT. The encoded protein is CASSLNQGPGQPQHF.

The chain carries TRBV5-1 and TRBJ2-2; 7 positions match TRBD2. Germline values: CDR1 SGHRS, CDR2 YFSETQ. The trim removed 6 bases at V and 7 bases at J, leaving 15 bases unmatched. There are 16 residues in the CDR3. DNA of the CDR3: TGCGCCAGCACCATAGTAGGCGGGAGTCGGGGCGGGGAGCTGTTTTTT. This sequence encodes CASTIVGGSRGGELFF.

This sequence joins TRBV5-6 and TRBJ2-5, with a possible D match to TRBD1 (6 bases). Germline CDR1 is SGHDT and CDR2 is YYEEEE. The CDR3 runs 14 residues. With 3 bases removed from V and 1 base from J, the gap between germline ends came to 10 bases. CDR3 DNA sequence: TGTGCCAGCAGCTCATGGACAGTCCAAGAGACCCAGTACTTC. Translated: CASSSWTVQETQYF.